These 27 T cell receptor beta chains originate from one sample sequenced in a study of blood T cell repertoires in COVID-19. Method: immunoSEQ multiplex PCR; TCRdb's copy keeps in-frame clones and lacks some. This table holds roughly 350,000 clones, roughly 85% found once. Sequencing input: peripheral blood. Receptor source: a young woman with acute or convalescent COVID-19.

This clone appeared a single time. The rearrangement links TRBV29-1 to TRBJ2-7, with 11 bases that match TRBD1. The CDR3 is 12 amino acids. CDR1 SQVTM and CDR2 ANQGSEA come from the germline V gene. Unmatched junction bases numbered 0, after V lost 3 bases and J lost 5 bases. The CDR3 DNA follows: TGCAGCGTTGAGGGACAGGGGGACGAGCAGTACTTC. Translation gives CSVEGQGDEQYF.

This chain connects TRBV19 to TRBJ1-5, with a tentative D call TRBD1 (5 bases). Trimming left V 4 bases short and J 0 bases short, with 13 bases between. Germline V gene data show CDR1 as LNHDA and CDR2 as SQIVND (reference sequence). The CDR3 totals 16 residues. This chain's CDR3 is CASSTEQVYSNQPQHF. The CDR3 DNA follows: TGTGCCAGTAGTACGGAACAGGTTTATAGCAATCAGCCCCAGCATTTT.

This clone was detected a few times. The chain is built from TRBV4-1 and TRBJ1-5; tentatively, D is TRBD1 (5 bases). Trimming took 4 bases from V and 3 from J, leaving 10 bases between them. The CDR3 extends over 14 amino acids. The V gene's germline CDR1 is MGHRA and CDR2 YSYEKL. The CDR3: CASSPDTSNQPQHF. The CDR3, as DNA: TGCGCCAGCAGCCCGGACACCTCCAATCAGCCCCAGCATTTT.

This chain connects TRBV6-6 to TRBJ1-6; D ambiguous. This CDR3 spans 13 amino acids. Germline values: CDR1 MNHNY, CDR2 SVGAGI (reference sequence). V was cut by 11 bases and J by 8 bases, with 16 bases left in between. The CDR3 DNA sequence: TGTGCCGGAAGCCTAGAAACCGATTCACCCCTCCACTTT. Translation gives CAGSLETDSPLHF.

The CDR3 here is CASSERMGPPGNTIYF. The DNA of the CDR3 is TGCGCCAGCAGTGAAAGGATGGGGCCGCCTGGAAACACCATATATTTT. The genes are TRBV10-1 and TRBJ1-3, with D possibly being TRBD1 (5 bases). The CDR3 extends over 16 amino acids. Per germline, CDR1 WNHNN and CDR2 SYGVQD (reference sequence). Trimming shortened V by 3 bases and J by 2 bases, and 14 bases separated the two germline ends.

This chain joins TRBV24-1 and TRBJ2-1; TRBD2 aligns across 7 bases. Germline loops: CDR1 KGHDR, CDR2 SFDVKD. CDR3 size: 14 residues. The trim removed 7 bases at V and 3 bases at J, leaving 5 bases unmatched. In DNA, the CDR3 is TGTGCCACCAGCGCCGGGGGGTTCTACAATGAGCAGTTCTTC. This translates into CATSAGGFYNEQFF.

The CDR3 protein is CASSLEGSGNTGELFF. The DNA for the CDR3 is TGCGCCAGCAGCTTGGAAGGTAGCGGGAACACCGGGGAGCTGTTTTTT. J is TRBJ2-2 and V is TRBV5-1, with a tentative D call TRBD2 (6 bases). Trimming cost V 0 bases and J 1 base, with 10 bases left between them. Germline loops: CDR1 SGHRS, CDR2 YFSETQ. The CDR3 is 16 residues long.

This chain connects TRBV7-3 to TRBJ1-1; D gene uncertain. CDR1 is SGHTA, CDR2 FQGTGA, per germline. Trimming shortened V by 1 base and J by 0 bases, and 9 bases separated the two germline ends. The CDR3 is 15 amino acids. Written as DNA, the CDR3 is TGTGCCAGCAGCTTAAATCCAGCGATGAACACTGAAGCTTTCTTT. As protein: CASSLNPAMNTEAFF.

V and J are TRBV5-5 and TRBJ2-1; 7 positions agree with TRBD1. V trimming: 5 bases; J trimming: 1 base; junction bases outside the gene matches: 6. The CDR3 has 15 amino acids. The germline V gene has CDR1 SGHKS and CDR2 YYEKEE (reference sequence). CDR3 nucleotide sequence: TGTGCCAGCAGTCTGGACAGGCCTTCCTACAATGAGCAGTTCTTC. Translated: CASSLDRPSYNEQFF.

CDR3 in amino acids: CASSLRVEKLFF. As DNA, the CDR3 is TGTGCCAGCAGCTTACGCGTTGAAAAACTGTTTTTT. This chain uses TRBV2 with TRBJ1-4; no firm D call. The germline gives CDR1 SNHLY, CDR2 FYNNEI. The ends were cut back, 6 bases at V and 7 bases at J, with 9 bases in the middle. The CDR3 has 12 amino acids.

The chain employs TRBV19 and TRBJ2-5; weak D call: TRBD2 (5 bases). The V and J ends lost 3 bases and 6 bases respectively, with 8 bases between them. CDR3 size: 12 residues. Looked up from germline, CDR1 is LNHDA and CDR2 is SQIVND (reference sequence). The CDR3 loop is CASSMAGQTQYF. The CDR3 bases are TGTGCCAGTAGTATGGCGGGTCAGACCCAGTACTTC. Full variable domain (missing parts from reference TRBV19 and TRBJ2-5): DGGITQSPKYLFRKEGQNVTLSCEQNLNHDAMYWYRQDPGQGLRLIYYSQIVNDFQKGDIAEGYSVSREKKESFPLTVTSAQKNPTAFYLCASSMAGQTQYFGPGTRLLVL.

The chain carries TRBV5-1 and TRBJ1-5, with 10 nucleotides matching TRBD1. This CDR3 is built from 14 residues. The junction had 1 base not matched to a gene; V was cut back by 3 bases and J by 4 bases. The germline V gene has CDR1 SGHRS and CDR2 YFSETQ. This chain's CDR3 is CASSSGQGNQPQHF. The CDR3 DNA sequence: TGCGCCAGCAGCTCGGGACAGGGGAATCAGCCCCAGCATTTT.

This chain uses TRBV5-4 with TRBJ2-3; 9 bases align to TRBD2. From germline, CDR1 is SGHNT and CDR2 YYREEE (reference sequence). V was clipped by 4 bases and J by 6 bases; unmatched bases: 12. CDR3 length: 16 residues. The CDR3 bases are TGTGCCAGCAGCCCCCGTACAGCGGGAGGTCCGGATACGCAGTATTTT. This sequence encodes CASSPRTAGGPDTQYF.

This chain joins TRBV2 and TRBJ2-3; D is perhaps TRBD2 (6 bases). The germline CDR1 and CDR2 sequences are SNHLY and FYNNEI. With 6 bases removed from V and 2 bases from J, the gap between germline ends came to 18 bases. There are 16 residues in the CDR3. The CDR3 nucleotides read TGTGCCAGCAGGACCCGGGCTAGCGAGACCACAGATACGCAGTATTTT. This codes for CASRTRASETTDTQYF.

V is TRBV5-8 and J is TRBJ1-6; 11 bases are a match to TRBD1. The CDR3 contains 15 residues. From germline, CDR1 is SGHTS and CDR2 YDEGEE. Trimming at V came to 4 bases and at J to 8 bases, leaving 5 bases not matched to a gene. The CDR3 loop is CASSLSGQGDSPLHF. CDR3 sequence (DNA): TGTGCCAGCAGCCTATCGGGACAGGGGGATTCACCCCTCCACTTT.

The chain joins TRBV10-3 to TRBJ2-1, with 9 bases aligning to TRBD1. The CDR3 consists of 14 residues. Germline V gene data show CDR1 as ENHRY and CDR2 as SYGVKD. With 4 bases clipped from V and 8 bases from J, the junction kept 6 bases outside the gene matches. The CDR3 DNA reads TGTGCCATCAGTGTAAAGGACAGGGGTGATGAGCAGTTCTTC. Its protein is CAISVKDRGDEQFF.

V usage is TRBV5-6 and J usage is TRBJ2-7; perhaps TRBD1 as D (5 bases). Looked up from germline, CDR1 is SGHDT and CDR2 is YYEEEE. The CDR3 has 13 residues. V shed 4 bases and J shed 0 bases, with 8 bases lying between them. The DNA of the CDR3 is TGTGCCAGCAGCCTTGGGGCCTCCTACGAGCAGTACTTC. It encodes CASSLGASYEQYF.

A single count supports this clone. The chain recombines TRBV6-1 with TRBJ2-7, with a possible D match to TRBD2 (7 bases). Germline V CDR1 and CDR2: MNHNS, SASEGT. V lost 2 bases, J lost 0 bases, and 14 bases lay in between. This CDR3 region has 16 residues. For the CDR3, the DNA is TGTGCCAGCAGTGAACGGGGGAGGGGGGACTCCTACGAGCAGTACTTC. It yields the protein CASSERGRGDSYEQYF.

The chain employs TRBV28 and TRBJ1-1, with D possibly matching TRBD1 (5 bases). CDR1 is MDHEN, CDR2 SYDVKM, per germline. V lost 5 bases, J lost 3 bases, and 16 bases lay in between. The CDR3 totals 15 residues. The DNA for the CDR3 is TGTGCCAGCAGTGACAGAAAGGCTATCGACACTGAAGCTTTCTTT. Its protein product is CASSDRKAIDTEAFF.

The J gene is TRBJ2-2, the V gene TRBV6-5, with 9 positions matching TRBD2. Germline-derived CDR1 and CDR2 are MNHEY and SVGAGI. V lost 7 bases to trimming and J lost 6 bases; unmatched junction nucleotides: 6. There are 14 residues in the CDR3. CDR3 protein: CASMGGGAAGELFF. The CDR3, as DNA: TGTGCCAGCATGGGCGGGGGGGCCGCCGGGGAGCTGTTTTTT.

This rearrangement joins TRBV5-1 to TRBJ1-1, with 8 nucleotides matching TRBD1. The CDR3 runs to 15 residues. The germline V gene has CDR1 SGHRS and CDR2 YFSETQ. The junction had 7 bases not matched to a gene; V was cut back by 2 bases and J by 4 bases. The CDR3 DNA is TGCGCCAGCAGCTTACGGACAGGGTATGCCACTGAAGCTTTCTTT. This encodes CASSLRTGYATEAFF.

The chain recombines TRBV10-3 with TRBJ2-3; 7 nucleotides agree with TRBD2. This CDR3 is built from 18 residues. J was trimmed by 4 bases and V by 0 bases; bases with no gene match: 13. Per the germline V gene, CDR1 is ENHRY and CDR2 is SYGVKD. The CDR3 DNA sequence: TGTGCCATCAGTGAGTCACCCGGGGGAGGGAGGGGAGCAGATACGCAGTATTTT. It translates to CAISESPGGGRGADTQYF.

This clone was seen a handful of times. The rearrangement links TRBV15 to TRBJ1-5; D call uncertain. From germline, CDR1 is LNHNV and CDR2 YYDKDF (reference sequence). Trimming removed 5 bases at V and 2 bases at J, with 7 bases between. The CDR3 covers 13 residues. The CDR3 protein is CATSPLGNQPQHF. The CDR3 bases are TGTGCCACCAGCCCCCTCGGCAATCAGCCCCAGCATTTT.

CDR3 in amino acids: CSVLIDRTYEQYF. In DNA form, the CDR3 reads TGCAGCGTTCTAATTGACAGAACCTACGAGCAGTACTTC. The rearrangement joins TRBV29-1 to TRBJ2-7; perhaps TRBD1 as D (5 bases). This CDR3 has 13 residues. The germline V gene encodes CDR1 SQVTM and CDR2 ANQGSEA. The germline V and J ends were trimmed by 5 bases and 2 bases, with 13 bases remaining between them.

This chain joins TRBV10-2 and TRBJ1-2, with 7 positions matching TRBD1. This CDR3 spans 14 amino acids. Germline values: CDR1 WSHSY, CDR2 SAAADI. Trimming removed 8 bases from V and 8 bases from J; junction bases left unmatched: 14. The DNA for the CDR3 is TGCGCCAGCCAACCGATAACAACAGGGGTAGGCTACACCTTC. It yields the protein CASQPITTGVGYTF.

The chain recombines TRBV7-9 with TRBJ2-1, with 7 bases fitting TRBD2. Germline values: CDR1 SEHNR, CDR2 FQNEAQ (reference sequence). The CDR3 sequence is 14 residues long. Trimming cost V 7 bases and J 4 bases; bases outside gene matches: 7. This chain's CDR3 is CASILSGPYNEQFF. For the CDR3, the DNA is TGTGCCAGCATTCTTAGCGGGCCGTACAATGAGCAGTTCTTC.

V gene TRBV10-3 combines with J gene TRBJ2-7, with TRBD1 matching over 8 bases. CDR3 length: 13 amino acids. Looked up from germline, CDR1 is ENHRY and CDR2 is SYGVKD. V dropped 7 bases and J dropped 2; count of bases not matched to a gene: 4. CDR3 DNA: TGTGCCATCACGGACAGGGTCACCTACGAGCAGTACTTC. This sequence encodes CAITDRVTYEQYF.